This TCR beta chain appears in the sequencing data of a study of T cell responses to AZD1222 COVID-19 vaccine. Germline trimming cut 5 bases from V and 4 bases from J; bases unmatched to any gene: 7. Germline CDR1 SGHVS, CDR2 FQNEAQ. The CDR3 is made up of 15 amino acids. Assay: immunoSEQ multiplex PCR; the TCRdb copy retains only in-frame clones and omits some. Altogether more than 60,000 clones are present, roughly 80% being singletons, with the ten largest covering 1.3%. This receptor was obtained from an adult who received the AZD1222 COVID-19 vaccine. The sequences come from peripheral blood, collected 28 days after the second AZD1222 dose. The chain is built from TRBV7-8 and TRBJ2-2, with 7 bases that match TRBD2. Written as DNA, the CDR3 is TGTGCCAGCAGCCCTCTTGGGGAGGGCACCGGGGAGCTGTTTTTT. Its translation: CASSPLGEGTGELFF.